These 29 T cell receptor beta chains were sequenced from one sample in a study of monozygotic twins with inflammatory bowel disease. TCRdb re-called the 5' RACE reads and gives one entry per CDR3 protein, without DNA. The record lists some 450,000 distinct CDR3 sequences, of which the ten most abundant hold roughly 2.2%. Sequenced sample: blood. These receptors all come from a human donor with ulcerative colitis or Crohn's disease, or a healthy co-twin of an affected twin (not recorded which).

CDR3 region: CASSSDTGRGAYNEQFF. The chain combines TRBV4-2 with TRBJ2-1; TCRdb's D gene call, TRBD1, goes unchecked for lack of DNA. Germline loops: CDR1 LGHNA, CDR2 YNFKEQ. There are 17 residues in the CDR3.

The V and J genes are TRBV7-9 and TRBJ2-5; TCRdb reports TRBD1, a call that lacks DNA to check it against. Germline loops: CDR1 SEHNR, CDR2 FQNEAQ (reference sequence). CDR3 length equals 14 residues. The CDR3 sequence: CASSPLSGGETQYF.

The chain carries TRBV7-2 and TRBJ2-7. The germline V gene has CDR1 SGHTA and CDR2 FQGNSA. The CDR3 covers 18 residues. CDR3 sequence reads: CASSLALTDVIPYYEQYF. The full variable domain, with the rest looked up from reference TRBV7-2 and TRBJ2-7, is GAGVSQSPSNKVTEKGKDVELRCDPISGHTALYWYRQSLGQGLEFLIYFQGNSAPDKSGLPSDRFSAERTGGSVSTLTIQRTQQEDSAVYLCASSLALTDVIPYYEQYFGPGTRLTVT.

The chain is built from TRBV7-2 and TRBJ1-1; TCRdb outputs TRBD1, but without DNA this stays unchecked. This CDR3 is 14 amino acids long. Germline assignment: CDR1 SGHTA and CDR2 FQGNSA. CDR3 in amino acids: CASSRYRDGTEAFF.

The V and J genes are TRBV11-1 and TRBJ2-3; lacking DNA, the TRBD1 call made by TCRdb goes unchecked. Germline CDR1 and CDR2: SGHAT and FQDESV (reference sequence). CDR3 length: 18 residues. This CDR3 reads CASSLTSDRVTATDTQYF.

V gene TRBV28 combines with J gene TRBJ1-1. The CDR3 spans 13 residues. Germline CDR1 MDHEN, CDR2 SYDVKM. CDR3 sequence: CASEEIRNTEAFF.

The genes are TRBV12-3 or TRBV12-4 and TRBJ2-3; TCRdb's assignment of TRBD2 cannot be checked, as there is no DNA. This CDR3 spans 17 amino acids. CDR3 protein: CASRGLAGGPSTDTQYF.

V is TRBV6-5 and J is TRBJ1-3; TCRdb names TRBD1, which stays unverified in the absence of DNA. Germline V gene lookup returns CDR1 MNHEY and CDR2 SVGAGI. CDR3 length: 18 amino acids. CDR3 in amino acids: CASSYDSTSLFSGNTIYF.

The rearrangement uses TRBV12-3 or TRBV12-4 and TRBJ1-3; the D call of TRBD1 rests on TCRdb alone, since no DNA is present to check it. The CDR3 has 14 residues. CDR3 protein: CASSLRAGGNTIYF.

This chain joins TRBV29-1 and TRBJ2-3; TCRdb designates TRBD1, a call that cannot be tested without DNA. This CDR3 is built from 13 residues. Germline CDR1 SQVTM, CDR2 ANQGSEA. The CDR3 is CSVEGGFRGAQYF.

J is TRBJ1-1 and V is TRBV24-1; the TCRdb call, TRBD1, lacks DNA for checking. Germline CDR1 is KGHDR and CDR2 is SFDVKD. The CDR3 is made up of 16 amino acids. The CDR3 sequence: CATSPTGEGSYTEAFF.

The chain has TRBV27 and TRBJ2-2; with no DNA, the TCRdb D assignment of TRBD2 cannot be verified. The germline CDR1 and CDR2 sequences are MNHEY and SMNVEV (reference sequence). The CDR3 covers 13 residues. Here the CDR3 reads CALREKGTGELFF.

The J gene is TRBJ2-7, the V gene TRBV20-1; TCRdb selects TRBD1, and the lack of DNA leaves this call unchecked. The V gene's germline CDR1 is DFQATT and CDR2 SNEGSKA (reference sequence). This CDR3 comprises 13 residues. The CDR3 region is CSARGQGLYEQYF.

The V call is TRBV5-1, the J call TRBJ2-7; checking the TCRdb D call of TRBD1 is not possible without DNA. The CDR3 is made up of 16 amino acids. Germline V CDR1 and CDR2: SGHRS, YFSETQ. The CDR3 reads CASSLDHGGLAYEQYF.

J is TRBJ2-7 and V is TRBV6-2 or TRBV6-3; the D call from TCRdb, TRBD2, cannot be confirmed without DNA. CDR1 MNHEY and CDR2 SVGEGT come from the germline V gene. The CDR3 sequence is 13 residues long. The CDR3 sequence is CASSRASSYEQYF.

This chain links TRBV28 with TRBJ2-2; TCRdb names TRBD2, which stays unverified in the absence of DNA. Germline assignment: CDR1 MDHEN and CDR2 SYDVKM. There are 16 residues in the CDR3. CDR3 sequence: CASSRPAGGNTGELFF.

The rearrangement links TRBV24-1 to TRBJ2-1; TCRdb reports TRBD1, a call that lacks DNA to check it against. This CDR3 has 15 residues. Germline CDR1 is KGHDR and CDR2 is SFDVKD. CDR3 residues: CATSDTGFGLNEQFF.

The CDR3 protein is CASSPGMGIYSNQPQHF. The gene calls are TRBV12-3 or TRBV12-4 and TRBJ1-5; there is no DNA to check the TCRdb D call of TRBD1. The CDR3 loop spans 17 amino acids.

The chain employs TRBV5-5 and TRBJ2-3; TCRdb proposes TRBD1, but this gene call is untestable without DNA. Germline assignment: CDR1 SGHKS and CDR2 YYEKEE (reference sequence). The length of the CDR3 is 15 residues. This chain's CDR3 is CASSQRTGLADTQYF.

J is TRBJ2-1 and V is TRBV30; absent DNA, TCRdb's TRBD2 call cannot be checked. The CDR3 contains 13 residues. Germline V gives CDR1 GTSNPN, CDR2 SVGIG (reference sequence). The CDR3 region is CAWSAFSGREQFF.

V is TRBV6-1 and J is TRBJ2-2. The germline V gene encodes CDR1 MNHNS and CDR2 SASEGT. The CDR3 is made up of 13 amino acids. The CDR3 sequence is CASSKTFTGELFF.

This chain connects TRBV30 to TRBJ1-1; lacking DNA, the TRBD1 call made by TCRdb goes unchecked. Germline V gene sequence: CDR1 GTSNPN, CDR2 SVGIG (reference sequence). This CDR3 spans 14 amino acids. The CDR3 protein is CAWSRDRGRSEAFF.

This rearrangement joins TRBV5-1 to TRBJ2-5; no DNA is available, so the TRBD2 call from TCRdb remains unchecked. The germline V gene has CDR1 SGHRS and CDR2 YFSETQ. CDR3 length: 15 residues. This CDR3 is CASSLAQSWRETQYF.

The CDR3 region is CSASKGGEQYF. This chain connects TRBV20-1 to TRBJ2-7; the D call of TRBD2 rests on TCRdb alone, since no DNA is present to check it. The CDR3 length is 11 residues. Germline values: CDR1 DFQATT, CDR2 SNEGSKA (reference sequence).

V and J are TRBV27 and TRBJ2-5. The CDR3 is made up of 11 amino acids. Germline-derived CDR1 and CDR2 are MNHEY and SMNVEV (reference sequence). CDR3 sequence reads: CASIFQETQYF.

This chain uses TRBV7-3 with TRBJ2-1; TCRdb names TRBD1, which stays unverified in the absence of DNA. The CDR3 totals 12 residues. Germline V gene sequence: CDR1 SGHTA, CDR2 FQGTGA. The chain's CDR3 is CASSPDRDRVFF.

J is TRBJ2-3 and V is TRBV7-9; no DNA is available, so the TRBD1 call from TCRdb remains unchecked. The CDR3 is 14 amino acids. Germline CDR1 is SEHNR and CDR2 is FQNEAQ (reference sequence). CDR3 region: CASSRQGLSDTQYF.

The V call is TRBV25-1, the J call TRBJ2-3. The CDR3 covers 13 residues. Germline loops: CDR1 MGHDK, CDR2 SYGVNS. CDR3 protein: CASSESSDDTQYF.

This chain uses TRBV12-3 or TRBV12-4 with TRBJ2-1; TCRdb's D call, TRBD1, is unchecked because there is no DNA. The CDR3 is made up of 14 amino acids. CDR3 sequence reads: CASSLGTGGREQFF.